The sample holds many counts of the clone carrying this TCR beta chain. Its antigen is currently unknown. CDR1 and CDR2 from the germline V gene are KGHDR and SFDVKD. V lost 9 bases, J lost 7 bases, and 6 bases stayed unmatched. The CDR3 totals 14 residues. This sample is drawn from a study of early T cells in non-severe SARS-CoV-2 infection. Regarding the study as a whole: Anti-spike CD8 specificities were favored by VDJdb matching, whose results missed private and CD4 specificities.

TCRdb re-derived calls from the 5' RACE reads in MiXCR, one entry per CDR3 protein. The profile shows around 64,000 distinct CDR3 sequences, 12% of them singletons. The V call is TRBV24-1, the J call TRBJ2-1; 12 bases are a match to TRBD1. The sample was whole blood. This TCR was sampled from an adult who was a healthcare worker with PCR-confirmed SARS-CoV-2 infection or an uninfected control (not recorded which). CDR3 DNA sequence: TGTGCCACCGGTCCGGGACAGGGGGCTAATGAGCAGTTCTTC. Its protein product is CATGPGQGANEQFF.